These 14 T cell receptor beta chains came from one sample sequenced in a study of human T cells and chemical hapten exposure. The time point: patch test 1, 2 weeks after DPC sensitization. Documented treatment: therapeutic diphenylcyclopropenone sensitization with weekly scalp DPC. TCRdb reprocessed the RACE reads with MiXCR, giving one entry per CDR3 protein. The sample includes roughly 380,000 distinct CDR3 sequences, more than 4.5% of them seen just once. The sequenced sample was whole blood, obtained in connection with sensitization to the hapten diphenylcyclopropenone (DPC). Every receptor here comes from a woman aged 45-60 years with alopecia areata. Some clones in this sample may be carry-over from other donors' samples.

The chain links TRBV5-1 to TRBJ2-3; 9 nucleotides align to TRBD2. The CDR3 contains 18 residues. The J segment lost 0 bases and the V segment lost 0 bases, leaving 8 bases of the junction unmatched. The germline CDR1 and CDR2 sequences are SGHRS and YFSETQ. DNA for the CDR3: TGCGCCAGCAGCTTGGCCCCCAAGCGGGGGGCAAGCACAGATACGCAGTATTTT. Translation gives CASSLAPKRGASTDTQYF.

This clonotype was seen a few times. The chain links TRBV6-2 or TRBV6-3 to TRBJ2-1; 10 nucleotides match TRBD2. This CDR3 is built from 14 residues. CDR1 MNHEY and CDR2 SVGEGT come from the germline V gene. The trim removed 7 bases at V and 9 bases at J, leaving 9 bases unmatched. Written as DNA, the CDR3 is TGTGCCAGCACCGCCCTAGCGGGAGAGGGTGAGCAGTTCTTC. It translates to CASTALAGEGEQFF.

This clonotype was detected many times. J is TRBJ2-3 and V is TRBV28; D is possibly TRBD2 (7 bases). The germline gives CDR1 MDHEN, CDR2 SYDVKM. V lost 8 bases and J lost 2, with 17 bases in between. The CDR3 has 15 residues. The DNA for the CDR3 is TGTGCCAGCCTTTCAACAGGGAGGGTCACAGATACGCAGTATTTT. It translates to CASLSTGRVTDTQYF.

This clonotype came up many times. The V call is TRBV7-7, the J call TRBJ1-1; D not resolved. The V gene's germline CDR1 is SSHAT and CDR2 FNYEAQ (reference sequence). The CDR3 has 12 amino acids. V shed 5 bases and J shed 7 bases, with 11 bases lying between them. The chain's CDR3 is CASSLVILEAFF. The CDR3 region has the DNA TGTGCCAGCAGCCTGGTAATACTTGAAGCTTTCTTT.

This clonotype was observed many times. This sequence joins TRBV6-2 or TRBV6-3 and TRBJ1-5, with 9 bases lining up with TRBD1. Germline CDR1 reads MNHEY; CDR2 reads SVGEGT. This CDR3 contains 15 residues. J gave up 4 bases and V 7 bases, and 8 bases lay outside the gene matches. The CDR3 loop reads CASTKTGGGNQPQHF. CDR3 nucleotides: TGTGCCAGCACCAAAACAGGGGGCGGGAATCAGCCCCAGCATTTT.

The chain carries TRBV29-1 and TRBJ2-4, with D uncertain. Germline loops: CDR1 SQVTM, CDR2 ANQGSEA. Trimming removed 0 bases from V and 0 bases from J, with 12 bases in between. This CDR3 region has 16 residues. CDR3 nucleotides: TGCAGCGTTGAAGATCATATTAGTGGAGCCAAAAACATTCAGTACTTC. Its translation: CSVEDHISGAKNIQYF.

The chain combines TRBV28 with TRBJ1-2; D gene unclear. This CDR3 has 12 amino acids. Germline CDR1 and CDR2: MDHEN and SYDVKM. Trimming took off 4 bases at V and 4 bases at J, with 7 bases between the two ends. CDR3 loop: CASSWQSYGYTF. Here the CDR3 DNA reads TGTGCCAGCAGTTGGCAGTCCTATGGCTACACCTTC.

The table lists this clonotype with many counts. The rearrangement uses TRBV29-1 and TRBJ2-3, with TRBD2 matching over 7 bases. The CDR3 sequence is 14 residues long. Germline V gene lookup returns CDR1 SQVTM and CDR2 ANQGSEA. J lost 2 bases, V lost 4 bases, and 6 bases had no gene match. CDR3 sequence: CSVGAAGTTDTQYF. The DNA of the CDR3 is TGCAGCGTTGGAGCAGCGGGGACCACAGATACGCAGTATTTT.

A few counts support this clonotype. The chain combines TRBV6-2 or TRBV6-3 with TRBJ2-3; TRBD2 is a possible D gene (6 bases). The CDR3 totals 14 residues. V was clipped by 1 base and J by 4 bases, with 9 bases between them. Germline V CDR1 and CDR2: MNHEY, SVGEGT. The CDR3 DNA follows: TGTGCCAGCAGTTACTTTCGACTAGCAGATACGCAGTATTTT. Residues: CASSYFRLADTQYF.

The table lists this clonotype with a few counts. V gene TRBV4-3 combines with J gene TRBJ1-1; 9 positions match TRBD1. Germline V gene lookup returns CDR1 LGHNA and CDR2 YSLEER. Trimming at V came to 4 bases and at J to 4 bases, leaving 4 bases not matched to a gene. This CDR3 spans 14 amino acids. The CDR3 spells CASSPGQGFTEAFF. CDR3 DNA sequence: TGCGCCAGCAGCCCCGGACAGGGGTTCACTGAAGCTTTCTTT.

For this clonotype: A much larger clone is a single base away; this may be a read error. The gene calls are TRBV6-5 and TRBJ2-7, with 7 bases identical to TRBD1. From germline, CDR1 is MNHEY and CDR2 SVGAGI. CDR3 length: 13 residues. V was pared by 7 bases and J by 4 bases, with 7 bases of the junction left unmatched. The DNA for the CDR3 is TGTGCCAGCAATAGAGGGGGCGTATACGAGCAGTACTTC. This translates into CASNRGGVYEQYF.

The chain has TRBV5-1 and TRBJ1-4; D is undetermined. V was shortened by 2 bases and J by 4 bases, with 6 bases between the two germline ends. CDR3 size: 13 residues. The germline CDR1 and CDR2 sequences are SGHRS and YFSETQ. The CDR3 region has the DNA TGCGCCAGCAGCTTTGGTATTAATGAAAAACTGTTTTTT. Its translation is CASSFGINEKLFF. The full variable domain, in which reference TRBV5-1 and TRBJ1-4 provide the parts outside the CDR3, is KAGVTQTPRYLIKTRGQQVTLSCSPISGHRSVSWYQQTPGQGLQFLFEYFSETQRNKGNFPGRFSGRQFSNSRSEMNVSTLELGDSALYLCASSFGINEKLFFGSGTQLSVL.

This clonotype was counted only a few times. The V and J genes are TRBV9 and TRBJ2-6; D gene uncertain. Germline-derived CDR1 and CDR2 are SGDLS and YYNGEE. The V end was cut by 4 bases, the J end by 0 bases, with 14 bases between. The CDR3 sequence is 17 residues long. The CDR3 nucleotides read TGTGCCAGCAGCCTCCACGCAGACCTCTCTGGGGCCAACGTCCTGACTTTC. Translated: CASSLHADLSGANVLTF.

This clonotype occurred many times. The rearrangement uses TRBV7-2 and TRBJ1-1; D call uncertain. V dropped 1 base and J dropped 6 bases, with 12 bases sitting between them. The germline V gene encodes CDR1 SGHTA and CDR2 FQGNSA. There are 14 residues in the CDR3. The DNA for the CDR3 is TGTGCCAGCAGCTTAGGGACGGTCGGCGCTGAAGCTTTCTTT. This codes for CASSLGTVGAEAFF. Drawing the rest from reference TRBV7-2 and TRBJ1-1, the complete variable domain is GAGVSQSPSNKVTEKGKDVELRCDPISGHTALYWYRQSLGQGLEFLIYFQGNSAPDKSGLPSDRFSAERTGGSVSTLTIQRTQQEDSAVYLCASSLGTVGAEAFFGQGTRLTVV.